Following are 24 T cell receptor beta chains from one sample sequenced in a study of radiotherapy plus CTLA-4 blockade in lung cancer. Repertoires were generated with immunoSEQ multiplex PCR, while TCRdb's copy carries only in-frame clones and drops some. This table holds tens of thousands of clones, around 82% found once. The sequencing used peripheral blood, collected from a patient treated with radiotherapy plus ipilimumab. The receptors originated from a human donor with non-small cell lung cancer who had a complete response to radiotherapy plus ipilimumab.

The rearrangement links TRBV11-3 to TRBJ2-1; the D gene is possibly TRBD1 (7 bases). This CDR3 has 16 amino acids. Germline V lookup: CDR1 SGHNT, CDR2 YENEEA. V was pared by 5 bases and J by 6 bases, with 20 bases between. DNA of the CDR3: TGTGCCAGCAGCACGGGGGACAGATCCGTTCTCAATGAGCAGTTCTTC. Its translation is CASSTGDRSVLNEQFF. Variable domain in full (rest from reference TRBV11-3 and TRBJ2-1): EAGVVQSPRYKIIEKKQPVAFWCNPISGHNTLYWYLQNLGQGPELLIRYENEEAVDDSQLPKDRFSAERLKGVDSTLKIQPAELGDSAVYLCASSTGDRSVLNEQFFGPGTRLTVL.

The rearrangement joins TRBV5-1 to TRBJ1-3; TRBD1 agrees at 9 bases. J gave up 1 base and V 3 bases, and 5 bases lay outside the gene matches. Germline CDR1 and CDR2: SGHRS and YFSETQ. This CDR3 comprises 16 residues. Here the CDR3 reads CASSWGTGSSGNTIYF. CDR3 DNA: TGCGCCAGCAGCTGGGGGACAGGGTCATCTGGAAACACCATATATTTT.

The chain uses TRBV18 and TRBJ1-1, with D unclear. The CDR3 is 13 residues long. Between the trimmed V and J ends, which lost 4 bases and 3 bases, there was a span of 9 bases. Germline V gene sequence: CDR1 KGHSH, CDR2 LQKENI. CDR3 in amino acids: CASSLLEDTEAFF. The DNA for the CDR3 is TGTGCCAGCTCACTTTTGGAGGACACTGAAGCTTTCTTT. Full variable domain (remainder filled in from reference TRBV18 and TRBJ1-1): NAGVMQNPRHLVRRRGQEARLRCSPMKGHSHVYWYRQLPEEGLKFMVYLQKENIIDESGMPKERFSAEFPKEGPSILRIQQVVRGDSAAYFCASSLLEDTEAFFGQGTRLTVV.

V is TRBV6-5 and J is TRBJ1-2; TRBD1 might be the D (5 bases). Trimming cost V 7 bases and J 6 bases, with 21 bases left between them. The germline CDR1 and CDR2 sequences are MNHEY and SVGAGI. The CDR3 contains 15 residues. The CDR3 DNA reads TGTGCCAGCACTCCGGCTAGGAAGACGGGGGATGGCTACACCTTC. Protein: CASTPARKTGDGYTF.

The chain carries TRBV20-1 and TRBJ2-1, with TRBD1 as a possible D gene (6 bases). CDR1 and CDR2 (germline): DFQATT, SNEGSKA (reference sequence). V lost 2 bases, J lost 9 bases, and 8 bases lay in between. The CDR3 has 11 amino acids. CDR3 bases: TGCAGTGCTAGACAGGGGTCTGAGCAGTTCTTC. Translating gives CSARQGSEQFF.

A note on this clone: This probably arose from a read error, given a far larger clone one base away. This sequence joins TRBV2 and TRBJ1-1; D may be TRBD1 (5 bases). This CDR3 is built from 13 residues. Germline V CDR1 and CDR2: SNHLY, FYNNEI. V lost 4 bases, J lost 0 bases, and 6 bases lay in between. CDR3: CASSGQLNTEAFF. CDR3 coding DNA: TGTGCCAGCAGTGGACAGTTGAACACTGAAGCTTTCTTT.

The CDR3 spells CATSRDRGGVEKLFF. The CDR3 bases are TGTGCCACCAGCAGAGATCGCGGCGGGGTTGAAAAACTGTTTTTT. The chain links TRBV15 to TRBJ1-4; the D is unclear. Germline CDR1 reads LNHNV; CDR2 reads YYDKDF (reference sequence). The V end lost 0 bases, the J end lost 7 bases, and 12 bases lay between the germline ends. The CDR3 spans 15 residues. Together with reference TRBV15 and TRBJ1-4, the CDR3 gives the full variable domain: DAMVIQNPRYQVTQFGKPVTLSCSQTLNHNVMYWYQQKSSQAPKLLFHYYDKDFNNEADTPDNFQSRRPNTSFCFLDIRSPGLGDTAMYLCATSRDRGGVEKLFFGSGTQLSVL.

The chain employs TRBV5-5 and TRBJ1-1; TRBD1 aligns across 7 bases. The V gene end was trimmed by 2 bases and the J gene end by 1 base; junction bases not matched to a gene: 8. Germline V gene lookup returns CDR1 SGHKS and CDR2 YYEKEE (reference sequence). This CDR3 is built from 16 residues. The CDR3 loop reads CASSLLKGQSNTEAFF. The CDR3 bases are TGTGCCAGCAGCTTACTCAAGGGACAGTCGAACACTGAAGCTTTCTTT.

The rearrangement uses TRBV9 and TRBJ2-5; the match to TRBD2 covers 13 bases. The CDR3 has 18 residues. Losses at the gene ends were 0 bases for V and 5 bases for J; bases not matched to a gene: 10. In germline, CDR1 is SGDLS, CDR2 YYNGEE. The CDR3 DNA sequence: TGTGCCAGCAGCGTAGCGCCCCGGACTAGCGGGAGTGTGGAGACCCAGTACTTC. Its translation: CASSVAPRTSGSVETQYF.

The chain recombines TRBV2 with TRBJ2-1; D perhaps matches TRBD2 (5 bases). Germline-derived CDR1 and CDR2 are SNHLY and FYNNEI. CDR3 length equals 14 residues. V was trimmed by 3 bases and J by 5 bases, leaving 11 bases between them. CDR3 DNA sequence: TGTGCCAGCAGTGACCCGGGGTACGACAATGAGCAGTTCTTC. Encoded protein: CASSDPGYDNEQFF.

This chain links TRBV7-8 with TRBJ2-3; 8 bases line up with TRBD2. Germline CDR1 and CDR2: SGHVS and FQNEAQ. CDR3 length: 15 amino acids. The J segment lost 0 bases and the V segment lost 8 bases, leaving 7 bases of the junction unmatched. The chain's CDR3 is CASGIGGGSTDTQYF. The CDR3 DNA is TGTGCCAGCGGAATCGGGGGGGGAAGCACAGATACGCAGTATTTT.

The V and J genes are TRBV27 and TRBJ1-1; D not resolved. Trimming shortened V by 2 bases and J by 5 bases, and 15 bases separated the two germline ends. The CDR3 has 15 amino acids. Per germline, CDR1 MNHEY and CDR2 SMNVEV (reference sequence). The CDR3 nucleotides read TGTGCCAGCAGTTTACTTTGGACTCAGTTAACTGAAGCTTTCTTT. This gives the protein CASSLLWTQLTEAFF.

The chain couples TRBV27 to TRBJ2-7; possibly TRBD2 for D (5 bases). Germline CDR1 and CDR2: MNHEY and SMNVEV (reference sequence). Deletions cut 5 bases from V and 2 bases from J, with 13 bases between. The CDR3 loop spans 14 amino acids. CDR3: CASSAAGNPYEQYV. The DNA of the CDR3 is TGTGCCAGCAGTGCCGCCGGGAACCCCTACGAGCAGTACGTC.

The chain employs TRBV28 and TRBJ1-2; TRBD1 agrees at 10 bases. Trimming removed 5 bases from V and 2 bases from J; junction bases left unmatched: 11. From germline, CDR1 is MDHEN and CDR2 SYDVKM. The CDR3 covers 17 residues. CDR3 coding DNA: TGTGCCAGCAGTCCGACAGGGGGCAAATTGGGGAACTATGGCTACACCTTC. Translation gives CASSPTGGKLGNYGYTF.

V and J are TRBV11-2 and TRBJ2-7; D is uncertain. Germline V gene data show CDR1 as SGHAT and CDR2 as FQNNGV. Trimming pared 5 bases from V and 2 bases from J, leaving 4 bases between. The CDR3 has 11 residues. This CDR3 is CASSATYEQYV. CDR3 sequence (DNA): TGTGCCAGCAGCGCTACCTACGAGCAGTACGTC.

This chain links TRBV12-5 with TRBJ2-1, with D tentatively TRBD2 (6 bases). The germline CDR1 and CDR2 sequences are LGHNT and FRNRAP. The V and J ends lost 5 bases and 0 bases respectively, with 14 bases between them. The CDR3 extends over 16 amino acids. The CDR3 DNA sequence: TGTGCTAGTGGTCTCGCAATGGGGGGCTCCTACAATGAGCAGTTCTTC. As protein: CASGLAMGGSYNEQFF.

This clone was seen only once. Its ends do not fully match the called genes, so a read error is possible. The chain employs TRBV9 and TRBJ2-3; D is ambiguous. Germline V CDR1 and CDR2: SGDLS, YYNGEE. The CDR3 extends over 15 amino acids. The DNA for the CDR3 is TGTGCCACCAGCACTTCGGCCTCAGGCACAGATACGCAGTATTTT. Translating gives CATSTSASGTDTQYF.

V usage is TRBV10-3 and J usage is TRBJ1-2; TRBD1 might be the D (5 bases). V lost 7 bases to trimming and J lost 6 bases, with 18 bases between them. The CDR3 is 14 amino acids. Germline CDR1 and CDR2: ENHRY and SYGVKD. The CDR3 region is CAITGGSAADGYTF. CDR3 DNA sequence: TGTGCCATCACGGGGGGGTCCGCAGCGGATGGCTACACCTTC.

This clone has a handful of counts. DNA of the CDR3: TGTGCCAGCAGTTACGGGAATGAGCAGTTCTTC. Protein sequence: CASSYGNEQFF. The V and J genes are TRBV6-6 and TRBJ2-1; D not resolved. Trimming took 2 bases from V and 7 from J, leaving 3 bases between them. The CDR3 contains 11 residues. CDR1 and CDR2 (germline): MNHNY, SVGAGI (reference sequence).

This clone was seen once. This sequence joins TRBV5-1 and TRBJ1-6, with D possibly matching TRBD1 (6 bases). The germline gives CDR1 SGHRS, CDR2 YFSETQ. The V end was cut by 5 bases, the J end by 10 bases, with 19 bases between. The CDR3 is 15 amino acids. CDR3 sequence reads: CASRMGQGGQSPLHF. CDR3 DNA sequence: TGCGCCAGCAGGATGGGGCAAGGGGGGCAGTCACCCCTCCACTTT.

This clone was observed a single time. The chain joins TRBV6-6 to TRBJ1-1; the D is unclear. The germline CDR1 and CDR2 sequences are MNHNY and SVGAGI (reference sequence). The CDR3 covers 12 residues. V shed 7 bases and J shed 5 bases, with 11 bases lying between them. CDR3 sequence: CASTPVRTEAFF. The CDR3 DNA follows: TGTGCCAGCACCCCTGTGAGGACTGAAGCTTTCTTT.

This clone has just a few counts. V is TRBV19 and J is TRBJ2-3, with D unclear. V gave up 1 base and J gave up 2 bases, with 7 bases separating them. Germline V lookup: CDR1 LNHDA, CDR2 SQIVND (reference sequence). CDR3 length: 14 amino acids. Here the CDR3 DNA reads TGTGCCAGTAGTATAGGGTGGTCCACAGATACGCAGTATTTT. Its translation is CASSIGWSTDTQYF.

The CDR3 loop is CAIRTVGVSDTQYF. CDR3 sequence (DNA): TGTGCCATCCGGACAGTCGGTGTATCAGATACGCAGTATTTT. The rearrangement uses TRBV10-3 and TRBJ2-3, with D possibly being TRBD1 (6 bases). Trimming removed 8 bases at V and 4 bases at J, with 16 bases between. Germline loops: CDR1 ENHRY, CDR2 SYGVKD. This CDR3 has 14 amino acids.

CDR3 region: CASRYRVANSPLHF. DNA of the CDR3: TGCGCCAGCAGGTACCGGGTGGCAAATTCACCCCTCCACTTT. The chain is built from TRBV5-1 and TRBJ1-6; D gene unclear. There are 14 residues in the CDR3. V lost 5 bases and J 7 bases, leaving 13 bases between the germline ends. Germline CDR1 reads SGHRS; CDR2 reads YFSETQ.